Here is one TCR beta chain with its context. Its antigen is unknown. Base qualities are not recorded, but no much larger clone differs from it by a single base. Looking up the germline V gene (reference sequence) yields CDR1 SGHNT and CDR2 YYREEE. Including the terminal cysteine and phenylalanine, the CDR3 comprises 14 residues. The CDR3 DNA has 42 bases and is translated from base 1. V sheds 0 bases and J sheds 4 bases, leaving 9 bases between their ends. To sequence the TCRbeta CDR3 region, genomic DNA was isolated from the sorted cells. The immunoSEQ Assay was used for sequencing of TCRbeta CDR3 regions. TCRdb carries this immuneACCESS record with in-frame sequences only. Its versions omit some clonotypes, under half of them owing to an unresolved V gene in the studies checked, with the rest unexplained. In this sample the table shows tens of thousands of clones, 80% to 95% of which occur a single time. The ten biggest clones cover around 4.2% of the sample.

Patients with a history of autoimmune disease or receiving systemic immunosuppression were excluded from the trial. Peripheral blood for TCR sequencing was collected from all dose cohorts at baseline, on cycle 4 day 1, and on cycle 7 day 1. Samples came from an open-label, multicenter, first-in-human phase I dose-escalation trial of ivuxolimab. Adults with locally advanced or metastatic melanoma, renal cell carcinoma, hepatocellular carcinoma or head and neck squamous cell carcinoma were enrolled in the trial. Before TCR sequencing, CD4+ and CD8+ T cells were separately sorted from peripheral blood. This record belongs to a study of OX40 agonist ivuxolimab in advanced cancers. General notes on the study: Ivuxolimab was a fully human IgG2 agonistic monoclonal antibody targeting the costimulatory receptor OX40 (CD134). Peripheral TCRbeta sequencing was intended to test whether TCR sequence diversity was altered and clonal T-cell expansion was caused by ivuxolimab. In the dose-escalation cohort, approximately 83% of patients were male, and the mean age was 60 years with a range of 23 to 79. Patients were allowed to have had prior anti-PD-1, anti-PD-L1 or anti-CTLA-4 therapy, and 40% of the dose-escalation patients had been treated with checkpoint inhibitors. Intravenous ivuxolimab was administered to patients every 2 weeks at six dose levels: 0.01, 0.1, 0.3, 1.5, 3 and 10 mg/kg. The monotherapy dose-escalation portion (N ≈ 57 patients) of the phase I ivuxolimab trial is reported in the paper. Among the 52 dose-escalation patients, about 19 had hepatocellular carcinoma, approximately 15 melanoma, 9 renal cell carcinoma and 9 head and neck cancer. Partial responses occurred in three dose-escalation patients: two with cutaneous melanoma and one with hepatocellular carcinoma. The investigation overall reported the following: After ivuxolimab, more expanded clones were found on average in CD8+ T cells than in CD4+ T cells. Antigen specificity was not determined for the clonally expanded peripheral T cells. Clonal expansion of both CD4+ and CD8+ blood T cells was observed from baseline to week 6 at doses 0.1 to 3.0 mg/kg. In partial responders in the 0.1-3.0 mg/kg groups, normalized peripheral clonal expansion was found to be among the lowest, especially among CD8+ T cells. Low levels of normalized T-cell clonal expansion were also seen in some nonresponding patients.

The rearranged segments are TRBV5-4 and TRBJ2-3, with the D assignment possibly TRBD1 or TRBD2, given 5 matching bases for each. Material: CD4+ or CD8+ T cells sorted from blood, obtained in a trial of the OX40 agonist ivuxolimab. This clonotype was sampled from an adult with an advanced solid tumor such as melanoma, head and neck, liver or kidney cancer. The nucleotide sequence reads as follows: TGTGCCAGCAGCTTGGAGAGGGGTCCAGATACGCAGTATTTT. The translation is CASSLERGPDTQYF.